The rows below give T cell receptor beta chains drawn from one sample of a study of T cells in Graves' hyperthyroidism and ophthalmopathy. TCRdb re-analysed the multiplex PCR reads in MiXCR, keeping a single row per CDR3 protein. The sample has 450,000 to 600,000 distinct CDR3 sequences, 14% seen once; the top ten hold about 15%. Sequences were obtained from blood. Every receptor here comes from a woman aged 40 to 50 with Graves' hyperthyroidism. Both conserved end residues are part of each CDR3. The order of the fields is D gene, clone size, V gene, J gene, CDR3 protein, CDR3 DNA. A D gene is named only where the DNA matches it firmly. For some rows the clone size is stated as once, few or many, or as a class when expanded; others skip it.

D gene: TRBD2
clone size: many
V gene: TRBV5-1
J gene: TRBJ2-3
CDR3 protein: CASSLRLAGRTDTQYF
CDR3 DNA: TGCGCCAGCAGCTTACGACTAGCGGGCCGCACAGATACGCAGTATTTT

D gene: NA
clone size: NA
V gene: TRBV19
J gene: TRBJ1-5
CDR3 protein: CASSIPLGNQPQHF
CDR3 DNA: TGTGCCAGTAGTATTCCGCTAGGCAATCAGCCCCAGCATTTT

D gene: TRBD2
clone size: few
V gene: TRBV28
J gene: TRBJ2-7
CDR3 protein: CASSDPSGRGSYEQYF
CDR3 DNA: TGTGCCAGCAGTGACCCCAGCGGGAGGGGCTCCTACGAGCAGTACTTC

D gene: TRBD1
clone size: many
V gene: TRBV2
J gene: TRBJ2-7
CDR3 protein: CASSRGGSGQGNEQYF
CDR3 DNA: TGTGCCAGCAGCCGAGGGGGGTCGGGACAGGGAAACGAGCAGTACTTC

D gene: TRBD1
clone size: NA
V gene: TRBV3-1
J gene: TRBJ2-7
CDR3 protein: CASSPPVGTGYDYEQYF
CDR3 DNA: TGTGCCAGCAGCCCCCCGGTCGGGACAGGGTATGACTACGAGCAGTACTTC

D gene: TRBD2
clone size: many
V gene: TRBV6-2/TRBV6-3
J gene: TRBJ2-1
CDR3 protein: CASSTPSGSSYNEQFF
CDR3 DNA: TGTGCCAGCAGCACGCCTAGCGGGAGCTCCTACAATGAGCAGTTCTTC

D gene: NA
clone size: many
V gene: TRBV3-1
J gene: TRBJ1-1
CDR3 protein: CASSQGLGNTEAFF
CDR3 DNA: TGTGCCAGCAGCCAAGGTCTAGGTAACACTGAAGCTTTCTTT

D gene: NA
clone size: NA
V gene: TRBV18
J gene: TRBJ2-5
CDR3 protein: CASSPRTVLGETQYF
CDR3 DNA: TGTGCCAGCTCACCACGGACGGTACTCGGAGAGACCCAGTACTTC

D gene: NA
clone size: many
V gene: TRBV20-1
J gene: TRBJ2-1
CDR3 protein: CSARTGSYNEQFF
CDR3 DNA: TGCAGTGCTAGAACCGGGTCCTACAATGAGCAGTTCTTC

D gene: NA
clone size: many
V gene: TRBV6-6
J gene: TRBJ1-6
CDR3 protein: CASSYLGSPLHF
CDR3 DNA: TGTGCCAGCAGTTACTTAGGTTCACCCCTCCACTTT

D gene: TRBD2
clone size: many
V gene: TRBV20-1
J gene: TRBJ2-5
CDR3 protein: CSARDSKVAGVRTWETQYF
CDR3 DNA: TGCAGTGCTAGAGATAGTAAAGTAGCGGGAGTGAGGACGTGGGAGACCCAGTACTTC

D gene: TRBD1
clone size: NA
V gene: TRBV29-1
J gene: TRBJ2-7
CDR3 protein: CSAITGAYSYEQYF
CDR3 DNA: TGCAGCGCGATAACAGGGGCTTACTCCTACGAGCAGTACTTC

D gene: TRBD1
clone size: many
V gene: TRBV20-1
J gene: TRBJ2-6
CDR3 protein: CSARTGISGANVLTF
CDR3 DNA: TGCAGTGCCCGGACAGGGATCTCTGGGGCCAACGTCCTGACTTTC

D gene: TRBD1
clone size: NA
V gene: TRBV5-1
J gene: TRBJ1-2
CDR3 protein: CASSATGGDYGYTF
CDR3 DNA: TGCGCCAGCAGCGCCACAGGGGGCGACTATGGCTACACCTTC

D gene: TRBD2
clone size: many
V gene: TRBV27
J gene: TRBJ2-7
CDR3 protein: CASSTGTSGRREQYF
CDR3 DNA: TGTGCCAGCAGTACAGGGACTAGCGGGAGGCGGGAGCAGTACTTC

D gene: NA
clone size: few
V gene: TRBV5-6
J gene: TRBJ1-5
CDR3 protein: CASSSRTDNQPQHF
CDR3 DNA: TGTGCCAGCAGCTCGCGGACAGACAATCAGCCCCAGCATTTT

D gene: TRBD1
clone size: many
V gene: TRBV2
J gene: TRBJ1-1
CDR3 protein: CASNPGRDRVMSWTEAFF
CDR3 DNA: TGTGCCAGCAATCCCGGGAGGGACAGGGTCATGTCGTGGACTGAAGCTTTCTTT

D gene: NA
clone size: many
V gene: TRBV12-3/TRBV12-4
J gene: TRBJ1-5
CDR3 protein: CASSPGDSNQPQHF
CDR3 DNA: TGTGCCAGCTCACCGGGGGACAGCAATCAGCCCCAGCATTTT

D gene: NA
clone size: many
V gene: TRBV27
J gene: TRBJ2-5
CDR3 protein: CASSQVPAGFQETQYF
CDR3 DNA: TGTGCCAGCAGCCAAGTTCCCGCCGGATTTCAAGAGACCCAGTACTTC

D gene: NA
clone size: NA
V gene: TRBV11-3
J gene: TRBJ2-7
CDR3 protein: CVSSYGGLTYEQYF
CDR3 DNA: TGTGTCAGCAGCTACGGGGGCCTAACCTACGAGCAGTACTTC

D gene: TRBD2
clone size: few
V gene: TRBV10-3
J gene: TRBJ2-3
CDR3 protein: CAIRGTSVSTDTQYF
CDR3 DNA: TGTGCCATCAGGGGGACTAGCGTGAGCACAGATACGCAGTATTTT

D gene: TRBD2
clone size: few
V gene: TRBV19
J gene: TRBJ2-7
CDR3 protein: CASSTSSGGTYEQYF
CDR3 DNA: TGTGCCAGTAGTACTTCTAGCGGGGGGACCTACGAGCAGTACTTC

D gene: NA
clone size: many
V gene: TRBV2
J gene: TRBJ1-5
CDR3 protein: CASSEREGNIQPQHF
CDR3 DNA: TGTGCCAGCAGTGAAAGGGAGGGGAACATACAGCCCCAGCATTTT

D gene: TRBD2
clone size: few
V gene: TRBV29-1
J gene: TRBJ2-7
CDR3 protein: CSVEGGVTGVHEQYF
CDR3 DNA: TGCAGCGTTGAGGGAGGGGTGACTGGAGTCCACGAGCAGTACTTC

D gene: NA
clone size: few
V gene: TRBV15
J gene: TRBJ2-1
CDR3 protein: CATSSRHYNEQFF
CDR3 DNA: TGTGCCACCAGCAGCCGTCATTACAATGAGCAGTTCTTC

D gene: NA
clone size: many
V gene: TRBV2
J gene: TRBJ1-1
CDR3 protein: CASSDPGQGIMNTEAFF
CDR3 DNA: TGTGCCAGCAGTGACCCCGGCCAGGGGATTATGAACACTGAAGCTTTCTTT

D gene: NA
clone size: many
V gene: TRBV18
J gene: TRBJ2-2
CDR3 protein: CASSPGRAVRTGELFF
CDR3 DNA: TGTGCCAGCTCACCAGGCCGAGCGGTGAGGACCGGGGAGCTGTTTTTT

D gene: NA
clone size: many
V gene: TRBV7-9
J gene: TRBJ1-1
CDR3 protein: CASSLNLGAEAFF
CDR3 DNA: TGTGCCAGCAGCTTGAACTTAGGGGCTGAAGCTTTCTTT

D gene: NA
clone size: many
V gene: TRBV30
J gene: TRBJ2-1
CDR3 protein: CAWSGQGGYNEQFF
CDR3 DNA: TGTGCCTGGTCGGGACAAGGAGGATACAATGAGCAGTTCTTC

D gene: NA
clone size: few
V gene: TRBV6-5
J gene: TRBJ2-6
CDR3 protein: CASSYRVGGSGANVLTF
CDR3 DNA: TGTGCCAGCAGTTACAGGGTGGGGGGCTCTGGGGCCAACGTCCTGACTTTC

D gene: NA
clone size: many
V gene: TRBV4-1
J gene: TRBJ2-1
CDR3 protein: CASSQVEGPYNEQFF
CDR3 DNA: TGCGCCAGCAGCCAAGTGGAGGGGCCGTACAATGAGCAGTTCTTC

D gene: TRBD1
clone size: NA
V gene: TRBV12-3/TRBV12-4
J gene: TRBJ2-3
CDR3 protein: CASSWDRGGRGTDTQYF
CDR3 DNA: TGTGCCAGCAGTTGGGACAGGGGAGGACGGGGCACAGATACGCAGTATTTT

D gene: NA
clone size: many
V gene: TRBV6-5
J gene: TRBJ2-1
CDR3 protein: CASSYVQGLTSYNEQFF
CDR3 DNA: TGTGCCAGCAGTTACGTCCAGGGGCTAACGTCCTACAATGAGCAGTTCTTC

D gene: NA
clone size: many
V gene: TRBV11-2
J gene: TRBJ2-1
CDR3 protein: CASSWAHSNEQFF
CDR3 DNA: TGTGCCAGCAGCTGGGCCCATTCCAATGAGCAGTTCTTC

D gene: NA
clone size: few
V gene: TRBV12-3/TRBV12-4
J gene: TRBJ2-1
CDR3 protein: CASSGGVGEQFF
CDR3 DNA: TGTGCCAGCAGCGGAGGGGTCGGCGAGCAGTTCTTC

D gene: NA
clone size: NA
V gene: TRBV5-1
J gene: TRBJ2-7
CDR3 protein: CASSWGGGASYEQYF
CDR3 DNA: TGCGCCAGCAGCTGGGGGGGGGGGGCATCCTACGAGCAGTACTTC

D gene: TRBD1
clone size: few
V gene: TRBV7-8
J gene: TRBJ1-3
CDR3 protein: CASSSVQGTYSGNTIYF
CDR3 DNA: TGTGCCAGCAGCTCTGTACAGGGGACCTACTCTGGAAACACCATATATTTT

D gene: NA
clone size: few
V gene: TRBV6-6
J gene: TRBJ2-7
CDR3 protein: CASSYSPDVRYEQYF
CDR3 DNA: TGTGCCAGCAGTTACTCCCCGGACGTAAGATACGAGCAGTACTTC

D gene: NA
clone size: few
V gene: TRBV10-3
J gene: TRBJ1-1
CDR3 protein: CAISESGMNTEAFF
CDR3 DNA: TGTGCCATCAGTGAGTCCGGCATGAACACTGAAGCTTTCTTT

D gene: NA
clone size: many
V gene: TRBV10-3
J gene: TRBJ1-1
CDR3 protein: CAISEPGQTLTEAFF
CDR3 DNA: TGTGCCATCAGTGAGCCGGGACAAACCCTCACTGAAGCTTTCTTT

D gene: TRBD2
clone size: few
V gene: TRBV5-1
J gene: TRBJ2-1
CDR3 protein: CASSLVPSLAGVVGAEQFF
CDR3 DNA: TGCGCCAGCAGCTTGGTCCCCTCACTAGCGGGAGTGGTCGGTGCAGAGCAGTTCTTC

D gene: NA
clone size: many
V gene: TRBV28
J gene: TRBJ1-1
CDR3 protein: CASSFLMNTEAFF
CDR3 DNA: TGTGCCAGCAGTTTCTTGATGAACACTGAAGCTTTCTTT

D gene: NA
clone size: few
V gene: TRBV7-8
J gene: TRBJ2-7
CDR3 protein: CASSLAGVDYEQYF
CDR3 DNA: TGTGCCAGCAGCTTAGCAGGCGTCGACTACGAGCAGTACTTC

D gene: TRBD2
clone size: few
V gene: TRBV7-9
J gene: TRBJ2-1
CDR3 protein: CASSLHRTSPELEQFF
CDR3 DNA: TGTGCCAGCAGTCTACATAGGACTAGCCCCGAATTGGAGCAGTTCTTC

D gene: NA
clone size: many
V gene: TRBV7-8
J gene: TRBJ2-5
CDR3 protein: CASSSLWGGETQYF
CDR3 DNA: TGTGCCAGCAGCTCCCTCTGGGGAGGAGAGACCCAGTACTTC

D gene: NA
clone size: many
V gene: TRBV18
J gene: TRBJ2-5
CDR3 protein: CASSPRVQETQYF
CDR3 DNA: TGTGCCAGCTCCCCTCGAGTTCAAGAGACCCAGTACTTC

D gene: NA
clone size: many
V gene: TRBV7-9
J gene: TRBJ2-5
CDR3 protein: CASSLVNPGLETQYF
CDR3 DNA: TGTGCCAGCAGCTTAGTGAACCCGGGATTGGAGACCCAGTACTTC

D gene: NA
clone size: many
V gene: TRBV27
J gene: TRBJ2-7
CDR3 protein: CASGPSGSYEQYF
CDR3 DNA: TGTGCCAGCGGACCATCAGGGTCCTACGAGCAGTACTTC

D gene: TRBD2
clone size: NA
V gene: TRBV28
J gene: TRBJ2-7
CDR3 protein: CASSSLVGLANSETAYEQYF
CDR3 DNA: TGTGCCAGCAGTTCCCTCGTTGGACTAGCGAACTCCGAAACTGCCTACGAGCAGTACTTC

D gene: NA
clone size: few
V gene: TRBV20-1
J gene: TRBJ2-3
CDR3 protein: CSAQGPLTDTQYF
CDR3 DNA: TGCAGTGCCCAGGGCCCTCTCACAGATACGCAGTATTTT

D gene: TRBD1
clone size: NA
V gene: TRBV2
J gene: TRBJ2-7
CDR3 protein: CASSGETTGGNVYEQYF
CDR3 DNA: TGTGCCAGCAGTGGAGAAACGACAGGGGGCAACGTCTACGAGCAGTACTTC

D gene: NA
clone size: NA
V gene: TRBV11-2
J gene: TRBJ1-5
CDR3 protein: CASSSTPGSNQPQHF
CDR3 DNA: TGTGCCAGCAGCTCAACTCCGGGGAGCAATCAGCCCCAGCATTTT

D gene: NA
clone size: many
V gene: TRBV28
J gene: TRBJ1-5
CDR3 protein: CASSLHYTGPRPQHF
CDR3 DNA: TGTGCCAGCAGCCTACATTATACAGGGCCACGGCCCCAGCATTTT

D gene: TRBD2
clone size: NA
V gene: TRBV5-5
J gene: TRBJ2-1
CDR3 protein: CASSWGGKSQKADEQFF
CDR3 DNA: TGTGCCAGCAGCTGGGGGGGAAAAAGCCAAAAGGCTGATGAGCAGTTCTTC

D gene: TRBD2
clone size: many
V gene: TRBV6-1
J gene: TRBJ2-1
CDR3 protein: CASSLVSGGRDEQFF
CDR3 DNA: TGTGCCAGCAGTCTCGTTAGCGGGGGTAGGGATGAGCAGTTCTTC